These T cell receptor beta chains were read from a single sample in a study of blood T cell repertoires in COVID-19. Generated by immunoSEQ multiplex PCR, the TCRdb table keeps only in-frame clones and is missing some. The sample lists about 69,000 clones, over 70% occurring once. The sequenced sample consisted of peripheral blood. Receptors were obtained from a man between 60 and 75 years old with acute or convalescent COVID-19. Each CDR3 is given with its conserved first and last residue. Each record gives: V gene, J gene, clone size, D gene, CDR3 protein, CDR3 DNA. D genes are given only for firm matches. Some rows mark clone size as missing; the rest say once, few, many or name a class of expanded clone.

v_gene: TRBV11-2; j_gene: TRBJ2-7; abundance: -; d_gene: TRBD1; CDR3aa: CASTRGDRAYEQYF; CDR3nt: TGTGCCAGCACTCGAGGGGACAGGGCCTACGAGCAGTACTTC
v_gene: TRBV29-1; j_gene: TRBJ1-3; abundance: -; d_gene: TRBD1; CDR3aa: CSGSDRLGNTIYF; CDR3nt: TGCAGCGGCTCGGACAGGCTTGGAAACACCATATATTTT
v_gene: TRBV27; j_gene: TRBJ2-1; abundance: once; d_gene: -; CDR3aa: CASSFTSSYNEQFF; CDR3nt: TGTGCCAGCAGTTTCACCAGCTCCTACAATGAGCAGTTCTTC
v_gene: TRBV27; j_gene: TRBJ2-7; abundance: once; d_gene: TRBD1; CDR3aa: CASSSRQGASYEQYF; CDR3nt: TGTGCCAGCAGTTCTCGACAGGGGGCCTCCTACGAGCAGTACTTC
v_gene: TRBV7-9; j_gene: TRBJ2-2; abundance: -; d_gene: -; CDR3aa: CASSSLVGTANTGELFF; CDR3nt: TGTGCCAGCAGCTCTCTCGTCGGGACTGCGAACACCGGGGAGCTGTTTTTT
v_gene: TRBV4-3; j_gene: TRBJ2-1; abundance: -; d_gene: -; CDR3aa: CASSQALAGTYNEQFF; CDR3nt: TGCGCCAGCAGCCAAGCCCTTGCCGGGACCTACAATGAGCAGTTCTTC
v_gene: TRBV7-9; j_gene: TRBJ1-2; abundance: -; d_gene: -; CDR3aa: CASSLLQNYGYTF; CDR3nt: TGTGCCAGCAGCTTATTACAAAACTATGGCTACACCTTC
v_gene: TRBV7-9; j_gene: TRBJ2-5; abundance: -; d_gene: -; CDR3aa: CASSSTGLSYTETQYF; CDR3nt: TGTGCCAGCAGCAGCACGGGACTCTCCTACACAGAGACCCAGTACTTC
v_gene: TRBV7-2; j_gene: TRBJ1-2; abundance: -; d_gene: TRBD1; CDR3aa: CASSLEFFMTGFGYTF; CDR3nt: TGTGCCAGCAGCTTAGAATTTTTTATGACAGGGTTTGGCTACACCTTC
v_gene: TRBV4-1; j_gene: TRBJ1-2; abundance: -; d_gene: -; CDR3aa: CASSQPDYGYTF; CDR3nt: TGCGCCAGCAGCCAACCGGACTATGGCTACACCTTC
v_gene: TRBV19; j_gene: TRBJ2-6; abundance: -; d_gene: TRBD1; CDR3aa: CASSRQGAGGANVLTF; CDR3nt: TGTGCCAGTAGTCGGCAGGGGGCTGGTGGGGCCAACGTCCTGACTTTC
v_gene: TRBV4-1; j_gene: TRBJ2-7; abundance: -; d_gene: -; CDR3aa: CASSPLTGLPYEQYF; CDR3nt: TGCGCCAGCAGCCCATTAACGGGACTCCCTTACGAGCAGTACTTC
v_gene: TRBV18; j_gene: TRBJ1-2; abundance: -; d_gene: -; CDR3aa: CASSLSEDASVVGYTF; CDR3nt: TGTGCCAGCTCACTTTCGGAGGACGCCTCGGTGGTTGGCTACACCTTC
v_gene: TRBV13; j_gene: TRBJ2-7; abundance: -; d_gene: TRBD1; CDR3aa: CASSSLGTGKVGEQYF; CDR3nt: TGTGCCAGCAGCTCATTAGGGACAGGGAAAGTGGGCGAGCAGTACTTC
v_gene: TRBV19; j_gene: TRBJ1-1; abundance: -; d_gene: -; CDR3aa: CGSGRGGTEAFF; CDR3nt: TGTGGGTCGGGCAGGGGCGGCACTGAAGCTTTCTTT
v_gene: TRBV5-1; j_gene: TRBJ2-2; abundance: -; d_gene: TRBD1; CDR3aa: CASSLPMGQGAGELFF; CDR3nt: TGCGCCAGCAGCTTGCCCATGGGACAGGGCGCCGGGGAGCTGTTTTTT
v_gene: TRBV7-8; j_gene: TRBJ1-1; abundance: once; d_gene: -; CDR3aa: CASSLERHVDTEAFF; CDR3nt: TGTGCCAGCAGCTTAGAGCGCCACGTGGACACTGAAGCTTTCTTT
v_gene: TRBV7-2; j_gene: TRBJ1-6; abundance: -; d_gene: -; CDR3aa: CASSPSSNSYNSPLHF; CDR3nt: TGTGCCAGCAGCCCCTCCTCGAACAGCTATAATTCACCCCTCCACTTT
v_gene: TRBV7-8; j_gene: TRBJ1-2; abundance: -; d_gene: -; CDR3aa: CASSLGDRNYGYTF; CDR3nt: TGTGCCAGCAGCTTAGGAGACAGGAACTATGGCTACACCTTC
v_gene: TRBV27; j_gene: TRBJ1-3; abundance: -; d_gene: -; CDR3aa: CASSLRWSSGNTIYF; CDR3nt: TGTGCCAGCAGTCTTCGTTGGAGCTCTGGAAACACCATATATTTT
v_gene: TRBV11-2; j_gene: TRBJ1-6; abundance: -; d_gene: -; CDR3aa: CASSPFMPSRDSPLHF; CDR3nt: TGTGCCAGCAGCCCTTTTATGCCGAGCAGGGATTCACCCCTCCACTTT
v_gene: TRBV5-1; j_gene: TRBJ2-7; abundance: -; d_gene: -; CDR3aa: CASSLDRDYEQYF; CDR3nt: TGCGCCAGCAGCTTGGACAGGGACTACGAGCAGTACTTC
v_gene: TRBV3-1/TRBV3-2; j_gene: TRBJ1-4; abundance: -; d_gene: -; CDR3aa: CASSQTLGEGSEKLFF; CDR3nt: TGTGCCAGCAGCCAGACTCTCGGGGAGGGAAGCGAAAAACTGTTTTTT
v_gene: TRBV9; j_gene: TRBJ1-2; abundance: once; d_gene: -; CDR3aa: CASSGEGYGYTF; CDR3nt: TGTGCCAGCAGCGGGGAGGGGTATGGCTACACCTTC
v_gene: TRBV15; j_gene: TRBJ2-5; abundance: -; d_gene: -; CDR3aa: CATTTRGKETQYF; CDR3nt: TGTGCCACCACGACCCGGGGAAAAGAGACCCAGTACTTC
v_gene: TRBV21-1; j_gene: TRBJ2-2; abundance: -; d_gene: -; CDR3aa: CATTTDRPGDTGELFF; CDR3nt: TGTGCCACCACGACAGACCGACCCGGAGACACCGGGGAGCTGTTTTTT
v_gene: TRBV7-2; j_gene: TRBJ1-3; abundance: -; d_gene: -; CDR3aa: CASSLWGAGNTIYF; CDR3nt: TGTGCCAGCAGCCTCTGGGGCGCCGGAAACACCATATATTTT
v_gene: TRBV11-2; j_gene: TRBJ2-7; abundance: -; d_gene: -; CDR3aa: CASSPPSTGSDEQYF; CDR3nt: TGTGCCAGCAGCCCCCCCTCGACAGGTAGCGACGAGCAGTACTTC
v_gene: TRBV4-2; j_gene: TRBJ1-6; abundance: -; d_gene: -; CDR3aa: CASSQARQDSPLHF; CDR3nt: TGTGCCAGCAGCCAAGCCCGACAGGATTCACCCCTCCACTTT
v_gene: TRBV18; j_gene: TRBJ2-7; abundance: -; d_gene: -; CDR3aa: CASSENPPGAYEQYF; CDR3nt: TGTGCCAGCTCCGAGAATCCTCCAGGGGCCTACGAGCAGTACTTC
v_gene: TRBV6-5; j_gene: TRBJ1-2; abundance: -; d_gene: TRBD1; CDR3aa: CASSYSRTGGGYGYTF; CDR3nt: TGTGCCAGCAGTTACTCCCGGACAGGGGGCGGGTATGGCTACACCTTC